What follows are 26 T cell receptor beta chains derived from one specimen sequenced in a study of CD8 T cells in Susac syndrome. Random hexamers were used to reverse transcribe the RNA input (0.5 to 1 ug). MiXCR, run by TCRdb on the immunoSEQ multiplex PCR reads, gives a single entry per CDR3 protein. The table lists some 150,000 distinct CDR3 sequences, roughly 94% of them singletons. Sequences were obtained from CD4+ T cells from PBMCs. These receptors were collected from a human donor in good health.

J is TRBJ1-2 and V is TRBV12-3 or TRBV12-4; TRBD1 might be the D (6 bases). The length of the CDR3 is 13 residues. Trimming removed 3 bases from V and 4 bases from J, with 9 bases in between. The CDR3 bases are TGTGCCAGCAGTTTTGGGGGGGCCTATGGCTACACCTTC. Encoded protein: CASSFGGAYGYTF.

The chain has TRBV12-3 or TRBV12-4 and TRBJ2-5; D ambiguous. The CDR3 has 12 amino acids. V shed 6 bases and J shed 3 bases, with 8 bases lying between them. CDR3 DNA sequence: TGTGCCAGCAGAGAGGACGAAGAGACCCAGTACTTC. It encodes CASREDEETQYF.

The rearrangement uses TRBV5-1 and TRBJ2-2; D remains unclear. Trimming pared 0 bases from V and 6 bases from J, leaving 15 bases between. This CDR3 comprises 16 residues. The germline CDR1 and CDR2 sequences are SGHRS and YFSETQ. CDR3 protein: CASSLGIIKRAGELFF. CDR3 DNA: TGCGCCAGCAGCTTGGGAATCATCAAACGGGCCGGGGAGCTGTTTTTT. Full variable domain (outside the CDR3, taken from reference TRBV5-1 and TRBJ2-2): KAGVTQTPRYLIKTRGQQVTLSCSPISGHRSVSWYQQTPGQGLQFLFEYFSETQRNKGNFPGRFSGRQFSNSRSEMNVSTLELGDSALYLCASSLGIIKRAGELFFGEGSRLTVL.

This clonotype has only a few counts. The gene calls are TRBV2 and TRBJ1-3; a weak D match, TRBD1 (5 bases). Deletions cut 7 bases from V and 0 bases from J, with 7 bases between. The CDR3 sequence is 13 residues long. Germline V gene data show CDR1 as SNHLY and CDR2 as FYNNEI. For the CDR3, the DNA is TGTGCCAGCAAGGGGAGCTCTGGAAACACCATATATTTT. Amino acid sequence: CASKGSSGNTIYF. The variable domain in full, completed from reference TRBV2 and TRBJ1-3, reads EPEVTQTPSHQVTQMGQEVILRCVPISNHLYFYWYRQILGQKVEFLVSFYNNEISEKSEIFDDQFSVERPDGSNFTLKIRSTKLEDSAMYFCASKGSSGNTIYFGEGSWLTVV.

The chain carries TRBV5-6 and TRBJ2-7; D is perhaps TRBD1 (5 bases). The CDR3 is made up of 15 amino acids. CDR1 is SGHDT and CDR2 is YYEEEE in the germline V gene. Trimming removed 1 base at V and 6 bases at J, with 17 bases between. The CDR3 DNA sequence: TGTGCCAGCAGCTTGATTGACAGTAACACTGGCGAGCAGTACTTC. It encodes CASSLIDSNTGEQYF.

The rearrangement links TRBV11-2 to TRBJ2-7; D is undetermined. This CDR3 is built from 13 residues. Trimming left V 5 bases short and J 3 bases short, with 11 bases between. Looked up from germline, CDR1 is SGHAT and CDR2 is FQNNGV. CDR3 DNA sequence: TGTGCCAGCAGCCCCAATGGACGCTACGAGCAGTACTTC. Its protein product is CASSPNGRYEQYF.

The chain employs TRBV9 and TRBJ2-3; D is uncertain. V was shortened by 0 bases and J by 6 bases, with 8 bases between the two germline ends. CDR1 and CDR2 (germline): SGDLS, YYNGEE. This CDR3 is built from 13 residues. CDR3 sequence (DNA): TGTGCCAGCAGCGTAGCTCCGTTGGATACGCAGTATTTT. Amino acid sequence: CASSVAPLDTQYF.

The rearrangement links TRBV12-3 or TRBV12-4 to TRBJ2-7, with a weak D call TRBD1 (6 bases). There are 17 residues in the CDR3. V was pared by 3 bases and J by 2 bases, with 20 bases between. CDR3 in amino acids: CASSFAAGDPRPYEQYF. Here the CDR3 DNA reads TGTGCCAGCAGTTTCGCGGCAGGGGACCCGAGACCCTACGAGCAGTACTTC.

This clonotype was counted a single time. This chain links TRBV10-3 with TRBJ2-7; the D call may be TRBD1 or TRBD2 (5 bases each). The V gene lost 10 bases and the J gene lost 1 base, with 17 bases spanning the gap. CDR1 and CDR2 (germline): ENHRY, SYGVKD. This CDR3 has 14 residues. The CDR3 DNA reads TGTGCCAGTCAACGGGACCCAAGTTCCTACGAGCAGTACTTC. Amino acids: CASQRDPSSYEQYF.

The chain employs TRBV7-2 and TRBJ2-1, with a tentative D call TRBD2 (6 bases). Trimming removed 2 bases from V and 12 bases from J, with 11 bases in between. The CDR3 covers 12 residues. Germline-derived CDR1 and CDR2 are SGHTA and FQGNSA. The CDR3 coding sequence is TGTGCCAGCAGCTTACGGACTAAGGTGCAGTTCTTC. Translating it yields CASSLRTKVQFF.

This clonotype was seen once. The CDR3 bases are TGCGCCAGCAGCAGAGTCCCCGGGACAGGGGGCAGCGAGCAGTACTTC. Protein sequence: CASSRVPGTGGSEQYF. The chain employs TRBV5-1 and TRBJ2-7; 12 bases fit TRBD1. The CDR3 sequence is 16 residues long. The junction had 11 bases not matched to a gene; V was cut back by 4 bases and J by 6 bases. Germline V gives CDR1 SGHRS, CDR2 YFSETQ.

The chain joins TRBV7-9 to TRBJ2-1; 15 nucleotides line up with TRBD2. The J segment lost 7 bases and the V segment lost 6 bases, leaving 4 bases of the junction unmatched. The CDR3 extends over 15 amino acids. Per germline, CDR1 SEHNR and CDR2 FQNEAQ (reference sequence). CDR3 DNA: TGTGCCAGCAGAGCCGGGACTAGCGGGAGGAATGAGCAGTTCTTC. Translating gives CASRAGTSGRNEQFF.

The chain recombines TRBV29-1 with TRBJ2-3, with D possibly TRBD1 on 5 matching bases. Germline CDR1 and CDR2: SQVTM and ANQGSEA. The CDR3 spans 13 residues. Between the trimmed V and J ends, which lost 5 bases and 2 bases, there was a span of 11 bases. CDR3 amino acids: CSVIRDATDTQYF. For the CDR3, the DNA is TGCAGCGTTATCAGGGATGCCACAGATACGCAGTATTTT.

The V gene is TRBV7-8, the J gene TRBJ2-5; 12 nucleotides line up with TRBD2. V lost 1 base to trimming and J lost 2 bases; unmatched junction nucleotides: 8. CDR1 SGHVS and CDR2 FQNEAQ come from the germline V gene. There are 18 residues in the CDR3. The CDR3, as DNA: TGTGCCAGCAGCTTAGTTCCTAGCGGGAGGGAATTTCAAGAGACCCAGTACTTC. It translates to CASSLVPSGREFQETQYF.

V usage is TRBV12-3 or TRBV12-4 and J usage is TRBJ2-3; 14 nucleotides match TRBD2. The ends lost 5 bases at V and 6 bases at J; junction bases unmatched: 7. The CDR3 has 16 amino acids. In DNA form, the CDR3 reads TGTGCCAGCAGTACTGGGACTAGCGGGAGCTTGGATACGCAGTATTTT. This codes for CASSTGTSGSLDTQYF.

This chain uses TRBV18 with TRBJ2-3, with 7 bases fitting TRBD2. CDR1 and CDR2 (germline): KGHSH, LQKENI. The CDR3 loop spans 17 amino acids. V lost 3 bases and J lost 4; bases outside the gene matches: 13. CDR3 nucleotides: TGTGCCAGCTCACCGTTCCACGGGGCGGGAGTTGCAGATACGCAGTATTTT. It yields the protein CASSPFHGAGVADTQYF.

This clonotype was observed once. The V gene is TRBV12-3 or TRBV12-4, the J gene TRBJ2-1; D uncertain. The CDR3 has 15 residues. The V gene lost 5 bases and the J gene lost 0 bases, with 11 bases spanning the gap. The CDR3 sequence is CASSPGRNSYNEQFF. The CDR3 DNA is TGTGCCAGCAGTCCCGGACGGAACTCCTACAATGAGCAGTTCTTC.

The rearrangement uses TRBV14 and TRBJ1-2; a weak D match, TRBD1 (5 bases). This CDR3 contains 18 residues. V was pared by 2 bases and J by 4 bases, with 23 bases between. The germline V gene encodes CDR1 SGHDN and CDR2 FVKESK. CDR3 in DNA: TGTGCCAGCAGCCAATTCCCTCCACAGGAGACTACTTCCTATGGCTACACCTTC. Its translation: CASSQFPPQETTSYGYTF.

V and J are TRBV3-1 and TRBJ2-7; 11 bases are shared with TRBD2. V shed 5 bases, J shed 6 bases, and the junction held 9 bases outside the gene matches. The CDR3 length is 15 residues. Germline CDR1 LGHDT, CDR2 YNNKEL (reference sequence). DNA for the CDR3: TGTGCCAGCAGCTACTTAGCGGGAGGGCCAAGCGAGCAGTACTTC. The encoded protein is CASSYLAGGPSEQYF.

The CDR3 DNA is TGCGCCAGCAGTGAGAGGACGGGTTCTGGAACGCAGTATTTT. It yields the protein CASSERTGSGTQYF. The rearrangement joins TRBV10-1 to TRBJ2-3, with no clear D. V was cut by 2 bases and J by 9 bases, with 15 bases left in between. Per germline, CDR1 WNHNN and CDR2 SYGVQD (reference sequence). The CDR3 contains 14 residues.

This chain connects TRBV25-1 to TRBJ1-5, with D maybe TRBD1 (5 bases). Trimming stripped 4 bases from V and 3 bases from J, with 22 bases between. The germline V gene has CDR1 MGHDK and CDR2 SYGVNS. The CDR3 covers 18 residues. CDR3 sequence: CASSVALLPGPDNQPQHF. The CDR3 region has the DNA TGTGCCAGCAGTGTAGCCCTCCTACCGGGGCCAGACAATCAGCCCCAGCATTTT. The whole variable domain, filled in from reference TRBV25-1 and TRBJ1-5, reads EADIYQTPRYLVIGTGKKITLECSQTMGHDKMYWYQQDPGMELHLIHYSYGVNSTEKGDLSSESTVSRIRTEHFPLTLESARPSHTSQYLCASSVALLPGPDNQPQHFGDGTRLSIL.

The V gene is TRBV5-1, the J gene TRBJ1-2; 10 bases map to TRBD1. In germline, CDR1 is SGHRS, CDR2 YFSETQ. The CDR3 has 14 residues. The V and J ends lost 2 bases and 6 bases, in that order; junction bases with no gene match: 4. CDR3 in amino acids: CASSLSGTGDGYTF. CDR3 coding DNA: TGCGCCAGCAGCTTATCCGGGACAGGGGATGGCTACACCTTC.

This sequence joins TRBV20-1 and TRBJ1-1; no clear D. Trimming removed 4 bases at V and 3 bases at J, with 9 bases between. From germline, CDR1 is DFQATT and CDR2 SNEGSKA (reference sequence). The CDR3 is 12 residues long. The CDR3 sequence: CSATPGHTEAFF. The CDR3 coding sequence is TGCAGTGCTACGCCAGGACACACTGAAGCTTTCTTT.

This clonotype was found once. The DNA of the CDR3 is TGTGCCAGCAGCAAGCGGGAGCGAAATGAGCAGTTCTTC. It translates to CASSKRERNEQFF. The chain carries TRBV6-1 and TRBJ2-1, with TRBD2 matching 8 bases. The CDR3 has 13 amino acids. Germline lookup yields CDR1 MNHNS and CDR2 SASEGT. The trim removed 6 bases at V and 7 bases at J, leaving 5 bases unmatched.

This clonotype came up once. The V gene is TRBV15, the J gene TRBJ1-6; no definite D call. CDR3 length: 16 residues. Germline V lookup: CDR1 LNHNV, CDR2 YYDKDF (reference sequence). Trimming stripped 2 bases from V and 7 bases from J, with 15 bases between. The chain's CDR3 is CATSRPGAERNSPLHF. The CDR3 bases are TGTGCCACCAGCAGACCGGGAGCGGAGCGCAATTCACCCCTCCACTTT.

The chain combines TRBV5-1 with TRBJ1-1, with TRBD1 identical over 8 bases. Germline V gives CDR1 SGHRS, CDR2 YFSETQ. The V and J ends lost 0 bases and 4 bases, in that order; junction bases with no gene match: 8. The CDR3 has 16 amino acids. The CDR3 reads CASSLGNTGGTTEAFF. The CDR3 DNA sequence: TGCGCCAGCAGCTTGGGAAATACAGGGGGGACCACTGAAGCTTTCTTT.